This is a list of T cell receptor beta chains from one sample in a study of CD8 T cells in ankylosing spondylitis. TCRdb used MiXCR to reprocess the 5' RACE reads, holding one entry per CDR3 protein. The sample has over 130,000 distinct CDR3 sequences; around 42% are singletons. The sample comprised synovial fluid, either unsorted or a sorted T cell fraction (not recorded which). Every receptor here comes from a male donor with ankylosing spondylitis. Each CDR3 is given with its conserved first and last residue. Each record gives: V gene, D gene, clone size, CDR3 length, J gene, CDR3 DNA, CDR3 protein. D genes are given only for firm matches. Rows may omit the clone size; those that give it use once, few, many or a size class.

TRBV3-1	NA	many	15	TRBJ2-2	TGTGCCAGCAGCCAAGGATGGCATCACACCGGGGAGCTGTTTTTT	CASSQGWHHTGELFF
TRBV20-1	NA	many	16	TRBJ1-6	TGCAGTGCTAGATTACTGCCCGAGGGGGATAATTCACCCCTCCACTTT	CSARLLPEGDNSPLHF
TRBV6-2/TRBV6-3	NA	many	13	TRBJ2-1	TGTGCCAGCAGTCTGAAATCCTACAATGAGCAGTTCTTC	CASSLKSYNEQFF
TRBV7-4	NA	NA	15	TRBJ1-1	TGTGCCAGCACCTTAGTTCGGGGGTCGGACACTGAAGCTTTCTTT	CASTLVRGSDTEAFF
TRBV4-1	NA	NA	15	TRBJ2-5	TGCGCCAGCAGCCAGGGGAGGAACCCCCAAGAGACCCAGTACTTC	CASSQGRNPQETQYF
TRBV5-4	NA	NA	13	TRBJ2-2	TGTGCCAGCAGTCGGGGGCACACCGGGGAGCTGTTTTTT	CASSRGHTGELFF
TRBV27	NA	NA	16	TRBJ1-6	TGTGCCAGCAGTTTAATACGGGGCATATATAATTCACCCCTCCACTTT	CASSLIRGIYNSPLHF
TRBV4-2	NA	medium-sized	15	TRBJ2-2	TGTGCCAGCAGCCAAGACCCAGGCAACACCGGGGAGCTGTTTTTT	CASSQDPGNTGELFF
TRBV4-1	NA	NA	17	TRBJ2-6	TGCGCCAGCAGCCAAGATCCCTTCATCTCTGGGGCCAACGTCCTGACTTTC	CASSQDPFISGANVLTF
TRBV6-1	TRBD2	NA	14	TRBJ2-2	TGTGCCAGCAGAGGACTAGCGAGGACCGGGGAGCTGTTTTTT	CASRGLARTGELFF
TRBV15	NA	NA	13	TRBJ1-1	TGTGCCACGGAATCTACCGAGAACACTGAAGCTTTCTTT	CATESTENTEAFF
TRBV20-1	TRBD2	NA	15	TRBJ2-7	TGCAGTGCCCACTTGCCTAGCGGGAGCTCCTACGAGCAGTACTTC	CSAHLPSGSSYEQYF
TRBV6-5	NA	NA	16	TRBJ2-1	TGTGCCAGCAGTTACTCGATTCCGGGAGCCCACAATGAGCAGTTCTTC	CASSYSIPGAHNEQFF
TRBV11-2	NA	few	14	TRBJ2-1	TGTGCCAGCAGCTTTTCTTACTCAGGCGATGAGCAGTTCTTC	CASSFSYSGDEQFF